A single sample is the source of the 28 T cell receptor beta chains below, sequenced in a study of blood T cell repertoires in COVID-19. TCRdb keeps only in-frame clones here, not all; method: immunoSEQ multiplex PCR. The table lists a few hundred thousand clones, around four fifths of them singletons, with 3.5% to 5% in the top ten. Sequenced material: PBMCs or T cells enriched from blood (not recorded which). The receptors were sampled from a man between 25 and 39 years old with acute COVID-19.

V and J are TRBV18 and TRBJ1-4; the D is unclear. CDR1 is KGHSH, CDR2 LQKENI, per germline. Between the trimmed V and J ends, which lost 3 bases and 5 bases, there was a span of 16 bases. CDR3 length: 16 residues. In DNA form, the CDR3 reads TGTGCCAGCTCACCGTCTCCAGTAACCACGAATGAAAAACTGTTTTTT. This encodes CASSPSPVTTNEKLFF. Looking up the rest from reference TRBV18 and TRBJ1-4 gives the full variable domain: NAGVMQNPRHLVRRRGQEARLRCSPMKGHSHVYWYRQLPEEGLKFMVYLQKENIIDESGMPKERFSAEFPKEGPSILRIQQVVRGDSAAYFCASSPSPVTTNEKLFFGSGTQLSVL.

V and J are TRBV29-1 and TRBJ1-2; tentatively, D is TRBD1 (6 bases). V was cut by 7 bases and J by 8 bases, with 20 bases left in between. Germline CDR1 and CDR2: SQVTM and ANQGSEA. The CDR3 totals 13 residues. The CDR3 protein is CSAEEQGLRGYTF. The CDR3 nucleotides read TGCAGCGCCGAAGAACAGGGCCTGAGGGGCTACACCTTC.

The chain links TRBV19 to TRBJ1-2, with D hard to call. V gave up 3 bases and J gave up 7 bases, with 12 bases separating them. Germline CDR1 and CDR2: LNHDA and SQIVND (reference sequence). The CDR3 has 13 amino acids. CDR3: CASSILGEAGYTF. DNA for the CDR3: TGTGCCAGTAGTATTCTCGGGGAGGCTGGCTACACCTTC.

The V gene is TRBV28, the J gene TRBJ1-5; TRBD1 is a possible D gene (6 bases). CDR1 MDHEN and CDR2 SYDVKM come from the germline V gene. This CDR3 has 18 residues. V lost 6 bases and J 0 bases, leaving 21 bases between the germline ends. The CDR3: CASRSMMLQGISNQPQHF. The CDR3 DNA reads TGTGCCAGCAGATCAATGATGCTCCAGGGGATTAGCAATCAGCCCCAGCATTTT.

The DNA of the CDR3 is TGTGCCAGCAGCCCGCTGAACGGGAGGGCCTACAATGAGCAGTTCTTC. Its protein product is CASSPLNGRAYNEQFF. V and J are TRBV13 and TRBJ2-1; 8 bases map to TRBD2. The CDR3 loop spans 16 amino acids. V was pared by 5 bases and J by 2 bases, with 8 bases of the junction left unmatched. Per the germline V gene, CDR1 is PRHDT and CDR2 is FYEKMQ (reference sequence).

The rearrangement links TRBV7-2 to TRBJ2-7, with 9 bases aligning to TRBD2. J gave up 1 base and V 4 bases, and 2 bases lay outside the gene matches. The germline CDR1 and CDR2 sequences are SGHTA and FQGNSA. This CDR3 region has 14 residues. CDR3 sequence: CASSSSGASYEQYV. The CDR3 DNA is TGTGCCAGCAGCTCTAGCGGGGCTTCCTACGAGCAGTACGTC.

The chain links TRBV18 to TRBJ2-2, with 8 bases aligning to TRBD2. CDR3 length: 15 residues. Trimming at V came to 2 bases and at J to 6 bases, leaving 5 bases not matched to a gene. The germline gives CDR1 KGHSH, CDR2 LQKENI. CDR3 nucleotide sequence: TGTGCCAGCTCACCAGTTGTAGCGGGGTCCGGGGAGCTGTTTTTT. Encoded protein: CASSPVVAGSGELFF.

The chain links TRBV10-3 to TRBJ1-5, with unresolved D. The CDR3 has 12 residues. With 3 bases removed from V and 9 bases from J, the gap between germline ends came to 9 bases. Germline CDR1 reads ENHRY; CDR2 reads SYGVKD. The CDR3 sequence is CAISDVQSPQHF. The CDR3 DNA reads TGTGCCATCAGTGATGTTCAATCGCCCCAGCATTTT.

This clone was counted only a few times. The CDR3 sequence is CASSQVRDTQYF. CDR3 coding DNA: TGTGCCAGCAGCCAAGTTAGAGATACGCAGTATTTT. The chain has TRBV4-2 and TRBJ2-3; D not resolved. CDR1 LGHNA and CDR2 YNFKEQ come from the germline V gene. The CDR3 is made up of 12 amino acids. V was clipped by 1 base and J by 5 bases, with 4 bases between them.

V is TRBV30 and J is TRBJ1-6; D possibly corresponds to TRBD1 (6 bases). V dropped 8 bases and J dropped 7 bases, with 21 bases sitting between them. The germline gives CDR1 GTSNPN, CDR2 SVGIG (reference sequence). The CDR3 totals 15 residues. The CDR3 sequence: CALHTTGVLNSPLHF. CDR3 DNA: TGTGCCCTGCATACGACAGGAGTTTTAAATTCACCCCTCCACTTT. Variable domain in full (rest from reference TRBV30 and TRBJ1-6): SQTIHQWPATLVQPVGSPLSLECTVEGTSNPNLYWYRQAAGRGLQLLFYSVGIGQISSEVPQNLSASRPQDRQFILSSKKLLLSDSGFYLCALHTTGVLNSPLHFGNGTRLTVT.

The CDR3 loop is CASSADRGSEQFF. As DNA, the CDR3 is TGTGCCAGCAGTGCGGACAGGGGAAGTGAGCAGTTCTTC. The V call is TRBV6-4, the J call TRBJ2-1, with 9 positions matching TRBD1. This CDR3 has 13 amino acids. Germline V gives CDR1 MRHNA, CDR2 SNTAGT. The junction had 4 bases not matched to a gene; V was cut back by 4 bases and J by 9 bases.

The chain combines TRBV5-5 with TRBJ2-5, with D maybe TRBD1 (7 bases). This CDR3 region has 14 residues. Trimming pared 3 bases from V and 5 bases from J, leaving 14 bases between. Germline values: CDR1 SGHKS, CDR2 YYEKEE (reference sequence). The CDR3 loop is CASSYGTAGETQYF. CDR3 nucleotides: TGTGCCAGCAGCTATGGGACAGCGGGTGAGACCCAGTACTTC.

The chain is built from TRBV6-5 and TRBJ1-4; 8 nucleotides line up with TRBD1. The CDR3 length is 14 residues. With V trimmed by 4 bases and J by 7 bases, 5 bases remained unmatched. Looked up from germline, CDR1 is MNHEY and CDR2 is SVGAGI. CDR3 in DNA: TGTGCCAGCAGTTCAGGACAGGGCGGTGAAAAACTGTTTTTT. Its translation is CASSSGQGGEKLFF.

The J gene is TRBJ2-2, the V gene TRBV27; D gene uncertain. The V gene lost 3 bases and the J gene lost 8 bases, with 13 bases spanning the gap. Germline CDR1 is MNHEY and CDR2 is SMNVEV (reference sequence). The CDR3 is 14 residues long. The CDR3 DNA reads as TGTGCCAGCAGTTTCTTGGGTCCCGGGGGGGAGCTGTTTTTT. The encoded protein is CASSFLGPGGELFF.

The chain uses TRBV5-1 and TRBJ2-5; a possible D gene is TRBD1 (5 bases). In germline, CDR1 is SGHRS, CDR2 YFSETQ. CDR3 length: 14 amino acids. With 5 bases removed from V and 7 bases from J, the gap between germline ends came to 18 bases. The CDR3 DNA follows: TGCGCCAGCAGTCGGACACCGTCTATCCGGACCCAGTACTTC. This encodes CASSRTPSIRTQYF.

As concerns this clone: An end of the junction differs from the germline gene, which may be a read error. The V gene is TRBV5-1, the J gene TRBJ2-1, with 8 bases matching TRBD2. Looked up from germline, CDR1 is SGHRS and CDR2 is YFSETQ. The CDR3 consists of 15 residues. The CDR3 DNA reads TGTGCCAGCAGTCTAGACAGCGGGAGCTACAATGAGCAGTTCTTC. This sequence encodes CASSLDSGSYNEQFF.

In this sample, this clone turned up a few times. The chain carries TRBV6-4 and TRBJ1-2; D ambiguous. Between the trimmed V and J ends, which lost 6 bases and 7 bases, there was a span of 15 bases. The germline V gene has CDR1 MRHNA and CDR2 SNTAGT. The CDR3 is made up of 13 amino acids. CDR3 DNA sequence: TGTGCCAGCAGAGTTCCGGGAGGCGGTGGCTACACCTTC. Protein product: CASRVPGGGGYTF.

The chain has TRBV10-2 and TRBJ2-6, with TRBD2 matching over 13 bases. This CDR3 contains 19 residues. From germline, CDR1 is WSHSY and CDR2 SAAADI. V shed 4 bases, J shed 1 base, and the junction held 7 bases outside the gene matches. The CDR3 region has the DNA TGCGCCAGCAGTGCTCCGGGACTAGCGGGATTATCTGGGGCCAACGTCCTGACTTTC. As protein: CASSAPGLAGLSGANVLTF.

This clone was detected only a few times. The rearrangement links TRBV19 to TRBJ1-2; D is unresolved. CDR3 length: 12 amino acids. V lost 6 bases and J lost 8, with 13 bases in between. Looked up from germline, CDR1 is LNHDA and CDR2 is SQIVND (reference sequence). CDR3 DNA sequence: TGTGCCAGTAGCCAGGCGGGTGAAGGCTACACCTTC. Protein product: CASSQAGEGYTF.

The table lists this clone with a few counts. This chain joins TRBV5-4 and TRBJ1-4, with TRBD1 identical over 9 bases. The CDR3 runs 15 residues. Germline lookup yields CDR1 SGHNT and CDR2 YYREEE (reference sequence). J gave up 8 bases and V 4 bases, and 9 bases lay outside the gene matches. The CDR3 DNA reads as TGTGCCAGCAGCGACAAGACAGGGGGGAGGGAAAAACTGTTTTTT. Its translation is CASSDKTGGREKLFF.

The rearrangement links TRBV30 to TRBJ1-5, with a weak D call TRBD1 (5 bases). Deletions cut 1 base from V and 6 bases from J, with 10 bases between. Germline assignment: CDR1 GTSNPN and CDR2 SVGIG (reference sequence). The CDR3 length is 13 residues. The DNA for the CDR3 is TGTGCCTGGAGTGAACCGGGGGGTCAGCCCCAGCATTTT. The encoded protein is CAWSEPGGQPQHF.

This clone was seen just once. V usage is TRBV10-3 and J usage is TRBJ2-5, with unresolved D. Looked up from germline, CDR1 is ENHRY and CDR2 is SYGVKD. V shed 6 bases and J shed 5 bases, with 13 bases lying between them. The CDR3 consists of 13 residues. The CDR3 protein is CAIRNNGRETQYF. In DNA form, the CDR3 reads TGTGCCATCAGAAATAACGGCAGGGAGACCCAGTACTTC.

This clone was seen only once. The chain combines TRBV5-4 with TRBJ2-1; 13 positions agree with TRBD2. The CDR3 is 16 amino acids. Germline V lookup: CDR1 SGHNT, CDR2 YYREEE (reference sequence). V was clipped by 7 bases and J by 8 bases; unmatched bases: 12. CDR3 nucleotides: TGTGCCAGCCAGAAAGTCGGACTAGCGGGAGTTGATGAGCAGTTCTTC. This gives the protein CASQKVGLAGVDEQFF. Variable domain in full (rest from reference TRBV5-4 and TRBJ2-1): ETGVTQSPTHLIKTRGQQVTLRCSSQSGHNTVSWYQQALGQGPQFIFQYYREEENGRGNFPPRFSGLQFPNYSSELNVNALELDDSALYLCASQKVGLAGVDEQFFGPGTRLTVL.

This clone was picked up one time. V gene TRBV4-1 combines with J gene TRBJ1-2; TRBD1 matches 9 bases. The V gene end was trimmed by 4 bases and the J gene end by 8 bases; junction bases not matched to a gene: 8. Germline CDR1 and CDR2: MGHRA and YSYEKL. This CDR3 is built from 14 residues. This CDR3 is CASSLKQGARGYTF. CDR3 coding DNA: TGCGCCAGCAGCCTAAAACAGGGGGCGCGAGGCTACACCTTC.

The chain is built from TRBV2 and TRBJ1-4, with a possible D match to TRBD1 (5 bases). Per the germline V gene, CDR1 is SNHLY and CDR2 is FYNNEI. This CDR3 contains 15 residues. Trimming removed 4 bases at V and 4 bases at J, with 13 bases between. This CDR3 is CASSGSGFGNEKLFF. The CDR3 DNA is TGTGCCAGCAGTGGATCAGGGTTCGGTAATGAAAAACTGTTTTTT.

The chain uses TRBV30 and TRBJ1-3, with D uncertain. Trimming shortened V by 1 base and J by 5 bases, and 3 bases separated the two germline ends. The CDR3 covers 11 residues. From germline, CDR1 is GTSNPN and CDR2 SVGIG (reference sequence). The CDR3 DNA follows: TGTGCCTGGAGTGACAGAAACACCATATATTTT. Translated, it gives CAWSDRNTIYF.

The chain is built from TRBV10-1 and TRBJ1-2; TRBD1 matches at 7 bases. The V gene end was trimmed by 2 bases and the J gene end by 5 bases; junction bases not matched to a gene: 2. The CDR3 spans 13 residues. Germline CDR1 reads WNHNN; CDR2 reads SYGVQD (reference sequence). CDR3 nucleotides: TGCGCCAGCAGTGAGGGACAGGCGTATGGCTACACCTTC. Translated, it gives CASSEGQAYGYTF.

The chain employs TRBV6-5 and TRBJ2-2; maybe TRBD2 (6 bases). V lost 9 bases and J 6 bases, leaving 14 bases between the germline ends. The CDR3 loop spans 13 amino acids. Germline CDR1 and CDR2: MNHEY and SVGAGI. CDR3 coding DNA: TGTGCCAGTCGAGTGGAGGGTTCCGGGGAGCTGTTTTTT. It yields the protein CASRVEGSGELFF.